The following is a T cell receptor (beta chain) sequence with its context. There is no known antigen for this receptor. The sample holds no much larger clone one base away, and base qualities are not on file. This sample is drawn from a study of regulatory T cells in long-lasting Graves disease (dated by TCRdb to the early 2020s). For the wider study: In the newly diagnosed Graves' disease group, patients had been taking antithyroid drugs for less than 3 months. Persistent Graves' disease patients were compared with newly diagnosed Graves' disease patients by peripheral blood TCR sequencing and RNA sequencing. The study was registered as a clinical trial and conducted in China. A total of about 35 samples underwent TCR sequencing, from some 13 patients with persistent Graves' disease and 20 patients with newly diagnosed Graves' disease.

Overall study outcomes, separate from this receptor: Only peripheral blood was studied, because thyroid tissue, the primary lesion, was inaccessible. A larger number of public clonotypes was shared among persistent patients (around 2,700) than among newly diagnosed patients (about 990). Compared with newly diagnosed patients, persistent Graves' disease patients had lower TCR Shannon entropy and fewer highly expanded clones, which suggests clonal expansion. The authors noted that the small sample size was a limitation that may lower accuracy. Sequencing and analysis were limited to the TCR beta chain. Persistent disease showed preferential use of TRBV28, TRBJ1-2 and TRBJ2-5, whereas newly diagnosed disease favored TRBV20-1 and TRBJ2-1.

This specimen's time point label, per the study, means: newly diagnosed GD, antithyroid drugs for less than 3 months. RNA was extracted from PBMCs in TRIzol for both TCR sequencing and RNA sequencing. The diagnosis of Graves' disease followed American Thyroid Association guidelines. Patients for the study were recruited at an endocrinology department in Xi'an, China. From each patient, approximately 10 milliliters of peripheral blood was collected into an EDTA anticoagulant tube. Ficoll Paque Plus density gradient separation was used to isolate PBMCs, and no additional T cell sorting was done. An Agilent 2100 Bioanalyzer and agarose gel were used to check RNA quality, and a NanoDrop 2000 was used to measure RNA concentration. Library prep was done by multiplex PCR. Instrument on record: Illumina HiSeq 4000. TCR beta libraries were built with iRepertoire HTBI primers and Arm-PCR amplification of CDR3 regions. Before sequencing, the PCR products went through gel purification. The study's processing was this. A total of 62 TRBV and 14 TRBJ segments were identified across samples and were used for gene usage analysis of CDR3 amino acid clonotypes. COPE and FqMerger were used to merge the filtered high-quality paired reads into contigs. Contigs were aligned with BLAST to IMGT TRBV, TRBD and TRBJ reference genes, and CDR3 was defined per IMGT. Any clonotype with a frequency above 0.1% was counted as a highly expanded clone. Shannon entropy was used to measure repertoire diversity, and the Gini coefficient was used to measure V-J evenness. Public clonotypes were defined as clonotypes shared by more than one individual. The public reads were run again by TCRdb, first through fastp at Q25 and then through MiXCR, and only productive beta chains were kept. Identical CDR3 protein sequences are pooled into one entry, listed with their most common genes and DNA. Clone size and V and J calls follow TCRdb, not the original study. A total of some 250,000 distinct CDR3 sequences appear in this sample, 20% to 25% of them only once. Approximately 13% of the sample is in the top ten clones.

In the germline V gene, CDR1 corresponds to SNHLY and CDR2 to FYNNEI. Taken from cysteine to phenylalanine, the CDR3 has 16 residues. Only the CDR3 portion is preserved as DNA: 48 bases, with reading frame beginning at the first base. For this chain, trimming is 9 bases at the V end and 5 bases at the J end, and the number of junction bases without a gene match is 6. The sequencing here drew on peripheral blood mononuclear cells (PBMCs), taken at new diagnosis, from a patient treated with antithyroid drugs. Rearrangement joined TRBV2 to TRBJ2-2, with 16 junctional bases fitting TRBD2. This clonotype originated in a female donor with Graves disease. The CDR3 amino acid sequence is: CARGLAGGPWTGELFF. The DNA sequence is TGTGCCAGGGGACTAGCGGGAGGGCCGTGGACCGGGGAGCTGTTTTTT. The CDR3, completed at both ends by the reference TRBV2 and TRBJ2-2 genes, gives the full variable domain EPEVTQTPSHQVTQMGQEVILRCVPISNHLYFYWYRQILGQKVEFLVSFYNNEISEKSEIFDDQFSVERPDGSNFTLKIRSTKLEDSAMYFCARGLAGGPWTGELFFGEGSRLTVL.